Below, 22 T cell receptor beta chains from the same sample are listed, as sequenced in a study of blood T cell repertoires in COVID-19. Clones were read by immunoSEQ multiplex PCR, and TCRdb kept only the in-frame ones, dropping some. The table has approximately 170,000 clones, around four fifths seen once; the top ten hold 4.4%. Sequenced sample: PBMCs or T cells enriched from blood (not recorded which). The receptors originated from a woman in her forties or fifties who had recovered from COVID-19.

This clone was seen a single time. V usage is TRBV29-1 and J usage is TRBJ1-1; 7 positions match TRBD1. The V gene end was trimmed by 7 bases and the J gene end by 0 bases; junction bases not matched to a gene: 5. Germline V lookup: CDR1 SQVTM, CDR2 ANQGSEA. The CDR3 spans 13 residues. DNA for the CDR3: TGCAGCGCAACGGGACAGTTGAACACTGAAGCTTTCTTT. This sequence encodes CSATGQLNTEAFF.

This clone was seen just once. This chain joins TRBV5-1 and TRBJ2-3; D might be TRBD2 (6 bases). The CDR3 covers 15 residues. Deletions cut 0 bases from V and 5 bases from J, with 13 bases between. The V gene's germline CDR1 is SGHRS and CDR2 YFSETQ. The CDR3 protein is CASSLEAVGGDTQYF. The CDR3 DNA sequence: TGCGCCAGCAGCTTGGAGGCTGTGGGGGGAGATACGCAGTATTTT.

This clone was observed a handful of times. V usage is TRBV19 and J usage is TRBJ2-2; TRBD1 matches at 8 bases. CDR3 length: 17 residues. V lost 5 bases, J lost 7 bases, and 15 bases stayed unmatched. In germline, CDR1 is LNHDA, CDR2 SQIVND (reference sequence). CDR3 DNA: TGTGCCAGTAGTCTAGGGGTTGGACAGGGCGGAAGCGGGGAGCTGTTTTTT. This sequence encodes CASSLGVGQGGSGELFF.

This clone was found once. The chain combines TRBV5-4 with TRBJ1-2, with 7 bases fitting TRBD1. This CDR3 spans 15 amino acids. V lost 0 bases to trimming and J lost 4 bases; unmatched junction nucleotides: 6. Germline CDR1 SGHNT, CDR2 YYREEE (reference sequence). The CDR3 DNA sequence: TGTGCCAGCAGCTTGGGGGGACAGTTCTTCTATGGCTACACCTTC. It yields the protein CASSLGGQFFYGYTF. The variable domain in full, with the rest retrieved from reference TRBV5-4 and TRBJ1-2, is ETGVTQSPTHLIKTRGQQVTLRCSSQSGHNTVSWYQQALGQGPQFIFQYYREEENGRGNFPPRFSGLQFPNYSSELNVNALELDDSALYLCASSLGGQFFYGYTFGSGTRLTVV.

The chain has TRBV25-1 and TRBJ2-2, with 7 positions matching TRBD2. The germline gives CDR1 MGHDK, CDR2 SYGVNS. V gave up 1 base and J gave up 7 bases; unmatched junction bases: 3. The CDR3 consists of 14 residues. CDR3 sequence: CASSELREHGELFF. CDR3 nucleotides: TGTGCCAGCAGTGAATTGCGGGAGCACGGGGAGCTGTTTTTT.

The chain has TRBV29-1 and TRBJ2-2, with 7 bases matching TRBD2. This CDR3 contains 14 residues. CDR1 and CDR2 (germline): SQVTM, ANQGSEA. V lost 4 bases to trimming and J lost 8 bases; unmatched junction nucleotides: 10. CDR3 DNA: TGCAGCGTTGCGGAGCGGGAAAGCCCTGGGGAGCTGTTTTTT. The encoded protein is CSVAERESPGELFF.

V and J are TRBV18 and TRBJ1-1; D gene unclear. The germline CDR1 and CDR2 sequences are KGHSH and LQKENI. V gave up 1 base and J gave up 12 bases, with 12 bases separating them. This CDR3 is built from 12 residues. The CDR3 DNA follows: TGTGCCAGCTCACCACTGGCCCGGGGTACTTTCTTT. Translated: CASSPLARGTFF.

This clone showed up just once. J is TRBJ1-4 and V is TRBV27; the match to TRBD1 covers 8 bases. CDR1 and CDR2 from the germline V gene are MNHEY and SMNVEV (reference sequence). The length of the CDR3 is 16 residues. The V gene end was trimmed by 5 bases and the J gene end by 5 bases; junction bases not matched to a gene: 10. CDR3 sequence (DNA): TGTGCCAGCAGTGACCAGGGGGCGGGCCCCAATGAAAAACTGTTTTTT. It specifies CASSDQGAGPNEKLFF.

This chain connects TRBV19 to TRBJ1-5, with 10 positions matching TRBD1. The length of the CDR3 is 16 residues. Germline CDR1 and CDR2: LNHDA and SQIVND (reference sequence). After removal of 11 bases from V and 0 bases from J, the junction contained 10 bases not matched to a gene. The CDR3 spells CACRPGQGYSNQPQHF. As DNA, the CDR3 is TGTGCCTGTCGACCGGGACAGGGGTATAGCAATCAGCCCCAGCATTTT. Supplemented by reference TRBV19 and TRBJ1-5, the full variable domain reads DGGITQSPKYLFRKEGQNVTLSCEQNLNHDAMYWYRQDPGQGLRLIYYSQIVNDFQKGDIAEGYSVSREKKESFPLTVTSAQKNPTAFYLCACRPGQGYSNQPQHFGDGTRLSIL.

The chain links TRBV7-9 to TRBJ1-5; a possible D gene is TRBD1 (5 bases). V was pared by 5 bases and J by 7 bases, with 9 bases between. Germline CDR1 SEHNR, CDR2 FQNEAQ (reference sequence). The CDR3 runs to 12 residues. CDR3 coding DNA: TGTGCCAGCAGCATTGGACACCAGCCCCAGCATTTT. It is translated as CASSIGHQPQHF.

The chain carries TRBV10-3 and TRBJ1-1; D not certain. CDR1 is ENHRY and CDR2 is SYGVKD in the germline V gene. The V and J ends lost 6 bases and 2 bases respectively, with 13 bases between them. This CDR3 comprises 14 residues. In DNA form, the CDR3 reads TGTGCCATCAGGGAGGGAGGGCATAACACTGAAGCTTTCTTT. It codes for CAIREGGHNTEAFF.

Points on this clone: The identical CDR3 is also encoded by other nucleotide sequences in the sample. The chain joins TRBV28 to TRBJ1-2, with 11 bases matching TRBD1. The CDR3 has 14 residues. In germline, CDR1 is MDHEN, CDR2 SYDVKM. V lost 4 bases, J lost 5 bases, and 3 bases stayed unmatched. The CDR3 region is CASSSGTGGYGYTF. The CDR3 DNA reads as TGTGCCAGCAGTTCCGGGACAGGGGGTTATGGCTACACCTTC.

On this clone itself: A much larger clone lies a single base off, so this may be a read error. The chain has TRBV6-5 and TRBJ2-3; TRBD2 matches at 10 bases. In germline, CDR1 is MNHEY, CDR2 SVGAGI. This CDR3 has 15 amino acids. J was trimmed by 1 base and V by 5 bases; bases with no gene match: 3. CDR3 loop: CASSTGTSGTDTQYF. As DNA, the CDR3 is TGTGCCAGCAGTACCGGGACTAGCGGCACAGATACGCAGTATTTT.

This clone occurred a few times. This chain links TRBV11-3 with TRBJ2-1; no reliable D call. CDR1 and CDR2 (germline): SGHNT, YENEEA. The CDR3 is 13 residues long. Trimming took 7 bases from V and 6 from J, leaving 13 bases between them. The CDR3, as DNA: TGTGCCAGCAAAATAGGCCGGGTCAATGAGCAGTTCTTC. The encoded protein is CASKIGRVNEQFF. The variable domain in full, completed from reference TRBV11-3 and TRBJ2-1, reads EAGVVQSPRYKIIEKKQPVAFWCNPISGHNTLYWYLQNLGQGPELLIRYENEEAVDDSQLPKDRFSAERLKGVDSTLKIQPAELGDSAVYLCASKIGRVNEQFFGPGTRLTVL.

This clone has just a few counts. The chain employs TRBV12-3 or TRBV12-4 and TRBJ1-4; D remains ambiguous. Trimming pared 3 bases from V and 8 bases from J, leaving 10 bases between. There are 13 residues in the CDR3. The CDR3 DNA follows: TGTGCCAGCAGTTTCCAGGCGGGGGAAAAACTGTTTTTT. It codes for CASSFQAGEKLFF.

This clone was detected a few times. The genes are TRBV27 and TRBJ1-2; D is perhaps TRBD1 (5 bases). The germline CDR1 and CDR2 sequences are MNHEY and SMNVEV (reference sequence). The length of the CDR3 is 17 residues. Deletions cut 8 bases from V and 2 bases from J, with 24 bases between. CDR3 sequence (DNA): TGTGCCAGCCGAAAAGAGGAGGGGAAATTGGCAAACTATGGCTACACCTTC. Translating gives CASRKEEGKLANYGYTF.

The chain is built from TRBV6-1 and TRBJ1-5; TRBD1 matches at 8 bases. The germline V gene has CDR1 MNHNS and CDR2 SASEGT. With 3 bases clipped from V and 6 bases from J, the junction kept 7 bases outside the gene matches. The CDR3 totals 15 residues. This CDR3 reads CASSDFGQGGQPQHF. CDR3 in DNA: TGTGCCAGCAGTGATTTTGGACAGGGCGGTCAGCCCCAGCATTTT.

V usage is TRBV28 and J usage is TRBJ1-6, with a tentative D call TRBD1 (5 bases). The germline V gene has CDR1 MDHEN and CDR2 SYDVKM. V was shortened by 2 bases and J by 6 bases, with 8 bases between the two germline ends. This CDR3 region has 14 residues. CDR3 coding DNA: TGTGCCAGCAGTTTACTCGGGGGTAATTCACCCCTCCACTTT. Its protein is CASSLLGGNSPLHF.

V gene TRBV7-2 combines with J gene TRBJ2-3; a weak D match, TRBD2 (5 bases). Germline V CDR1 and CDR2: SGHTA, FQGNSA. The CDR3 consists of 16 residues. V was clipped by 5 bases and J by 6 bases, with 21 bases between them. CDR3 coding DNA: TGTGCCAGCAGCCCTGTCGGAGCGGACCCTCGGGATACGCAGTATTTT. Protein product: CASSPVGADPRDTQYF.

The chain has TRBV29-1 and TRBJ1-6; D gene unclear. V was shortened by 3 bases and J by 5 bases, with 17 bases between the two germline ends. Germline CDR1 SQVTM, CDR2 ANQGSEA. The CDR3 is 16 residues long. The CDR3 DNA sequence: TGCAGCGTTGAGCAGGCCCGCTTGCATAATAATTCACCCCTCCACTTT. This translates into CSVEQARLHNNSPLHF.

V and J are TRBV19 and TRBJ2-3, with 9 bases fitting TRBD2. The germline V gene has CDR1 LNHDA and CDR2 SQIVND (reference sequence). This CDR3 has 16 residues. V shed 4 bases and J 2 bases; nucleotides not matched to a gene: 7. CDR3 residues: CASSSGRAWNTDTQYF. The DNA of the CDR3 is TGTGCCAGTAGTAGCGGGAGGGCCTGGAACACAGATACGCAGTATTTT.

V gene TRBV7-8 combines with J gene TRBJ2-3; 7 positions match TRBD2. The CDR3 sequence is 14 residues long. The V gene's germline CDR1 is SGHVS and CDR2 FQNEAQ. Unmatched junction bases numbered 3, after V lost 0 bases and J lost 6 bases. The CDR3 nucleotides read TGTGCCAGCAGCTTAGCGGGGGGAGGGGATACGCAGTATTTT. Amino acids: CASSLAGGGDTQYF.